This T cell receptor beta chain was captured in a study of T cell changes during pregnancy in multiple sclerosis. Assay: immunoSEQ multiplex PCR; the TCRdb copy retains only in-frame clones and omits some. Of about 50,000 clones in the sample, 90% to 95% were seen once. This material consisted of CD4+ T cells from peripheral blood mononuclear cells, taken after pregnancy. The source is a female donor with multiple sclerosis, enrolled in a pregnancy study.

The CDR3 DNA follows: TGTGCCAGCAGCTTGGTCCCGGGACAGGGGGCTGAAGCTTTCTTT. Residues: CASSLVPGQGAEAFF. The V gene is TRBV5-6, the J gene TRBJ1-1; the match to TRBD1 covers 11 bases. V trimming: 0 bases; J trimming: 6 bases; junction bases outside the gene matches: 4. This CDR3 comprises 15 residues. Germline V gene lookup returns CDR1 SGHDT and CDR2 YYEEEE.